Listed here are 8 T cell receptor beta chains from one sample, sequenced in a study of T-cell memory formation after mild COVID-19. Each CDR3 protein gets one entry after TCRdb re-called the 5' RACE reads with MiXCR. This sample carries around 250,000 distinct CDR3 sequences, 15% to 17% of them seen once, and the ten largest clones take less than 2.5%. Specimen: PBMCs or a T cell subset sorted from them (not recorded which). These receptors all stem from an adult woman who had mild COVID-19 (a few samples of this study predate the infection). Cell type and time point are not known.

This clonotype was counted only a few times. This chain joins TRBV12-3 or TRBV12-4 and TRBJ2-6; 7 bases line up with TRBD1. The CDR3 consists of 15 residues. Unmatched junction bases numbered 1, after V lost 3 bases and J lost 2 bases. In DNA form, the CDR3 reads TGTGCCAGCAGTTTCGACAGGGCTGGGGCCAACGTCCTGACTTTC. Translating it yields CASSFDRAGANVLTF.

The table lists this clonotype with a few counts. The rearrangement links TRBV6-5 to TRBJ2-3; 7 nucleotides line up with TRBD1. Germline lookup yields CDR1 MNHEY and CDR2 SVGAGI. V trimming: 2 bases; J trimming: 0 bases; junction bases outside the gene matches: 2. The CDR3 runs 15 residues. This chain's CDR3 is CASSYGDSSTDTQYF. DNA for the CDR3: TGTGCCAGCAGTTACGGGGACAGTAGCACAGATACGCAGTATTTT.

This clonotype was counted only a few times. V and J are TRBV12-3 or TRBV12-4 and TRBJ2-7, with TRBD1 matching 9 bases. The length of the CDR3 is 15 residues. V lost 3 bases, J lost 3 bases, and 6 bases stayed unmatched. The CDR3, as DNA: TGTGCCAGCAGTTTGGGGACAGGGAGCCACTACGAGCAGTACTTC. This translates into CASSLGTGSHYEQYF.

This clonotype was counted between two and nine times. The V and J genes are TRBV12-3 or TRBV12-4 and TRBJ1-5; D gene uncertain. V lost 2 bases to trimming and J lost 4 bases, with 15 bases between them. CDR3 size: 16 residues. CDR3 loop: CASSLKGRRLNQPQHF. The CDR3 bases are TGTGCCAGCAGTTTAAAGGGCCGGCGTTTGAATCAGCCCCAGCATTTT.

The chain uses TRBV12-3 or TRBV12-4 and TRBJ2-1; TRBD2 aligns across 15 bases. V gave up 6 bases and J gave up 2 bases; unmatched junction bases: 8. This CDR3 is 18 amino acids long. The CDR3 loop is CASRPGLAGGQTYNEQFF. DNA of the CDR3: TGTGCCAGCAGACCGGGACTAGCGGGAGGACAGACCTACAATGAGCAGTTCTTC.

This chain links TRBV2 with TRBJ1-1; no firm D call. V lost 6 bases and J 4 bases, leaving 15 bases between the germline ends. The CDR3 sequence is 14 residues long. Germline CDR1 reads SNHLY; CDR2 reads FYNNEI. In DNA form, the CDR3 reads TGTGCCAGCAGAGGTAGGCTTTCGGGCACTGAAGCTTTCTTT. The encoded protein is CASRGRLSGTEAFF.

This clonotype has only a few counts. This chain uses TRBV4-1 with TRBJ2-5; 10 bases map to TRBD1. Germline-derived CDR1 and CDR2 are MGHRA and YSYEKL. The V segment lost 4 bases and the J segment 0 bases; nucleotides outside the gene matches: 5. The CDR3 length is 16 residues. This CDR3 reads CASSLGTGANQETQYF. The CDR3 nucleotides are TGCGCCAGCAGCCTAGGGACAGGGGCCAACCAAGAGACCCAGTACTTC.

In this sample, this clonotype turned up a few times. The chain joins TRBV29-1 to TRBJ2-1, with 7 bases aligning to TRBD1. The CDR3 runs to 11 residues. Germline V lookup: CDR1 SQVTM, CDR2 ANQGSEA. The CDR3 bases are TGCGTGGGACAGTATAACAATGAGCAGTTCTTC. Translating gives CVGQYNNEQFF.